One and the same sample provided the 2 T cell receptor beta chains below, sequenced in a study of siplizumab effects on memory and regulatory T cells. Assay: immunoSEQ multiplex PCR; the TCRdb copy retains only in-frame clones and omits some. This table holds about 10,000 clones, more than 35% found once. No antigen has been assigned to these receptors. It was at 37°C and for less than seven days that the mixed lymphocyte reaction cells were cocultured. The source material was CFSE-low (dividing) CD4+ T cells sorted from an allogeneic mixed lymphocyte reaction. Every receptor here comes from a human donor in good health; the cells came from an allogeneic mixed lymphocyte reaction.

The chain uses TRBV29-1 and TRBJ1-2; D is ambiguous. There are 11 residues in the CDR3. CDR1 and CDR2 from the germline V gene are SQVTM and ANQGSEA. V gave up 2 bases and J gave up 4 bases, with 5 bases separating them. The CDR3 nucleotides are TGCAGCGTTGAAACGGCCTATGGCTACACCTTC. Protein product: CSVETAYGYTF.

The rearrangement joins TRBV18 to TRBJ1-2, with 7 positions matching TRBD1. This CDR3 has 11 amino acids. With 6 bases clipped from V and 8 bases from J, the junction kept 3 bases outside the gene matches. The germline CDR1 and CDR2 sequences are KGHSH and LQKENI. The CDR3 DNA sequence: TGTGCCAGCTCGCACAGGGGCGGCTACACCTTC. Translated, it gives CASSHRGGYTF. The variable domain in full, with the rest retrieved from reference TRBV18 and TRBJ1-2, is NAGVMQNPRHLVRRRGQEARLRCSPMKGHSHVYWYRQLPEEGLKFMVYLQKENIIDESGMPKERFSAEFPKEGPSILRIQQVVRGDSAAYFCASSHRGGYTFGSGTRLTVV.